This TCR beta chain is from a study of shared clonotypes between healthy human individuals. V dropped 11 bases and J dropped 7; count of bases not matched to a gene: 10. CDR3 length equals 13 residues. Germline CDR1 reads ENHRY; CDR2 reads SYGVKD. Cells designated naive CD8 were CD45RO-negative and were positively selected for CCR7, with terminally differentiated effector memory CD45RA+ cells excluded. Each subset's genomic DNA was split evenly across several immunoSEQ plates. Clones were sequenced by immunoSEQ multiplex PCR, and TCRdb holds only the in-frame ones, with some missing. Here the sample spans about 820,000 clones, around 92% being singletons.

The specimen was naive CD8+ T cells sorted from blood. The chain has TRBV10-3 and TRBJ2-1, with TRBD2 identical over 8 bases. This clonotype was obtained from a man aged 25 to 40 in good health. The CDR3 nucleotides are TGTGCCGTAGAGCGGGAGAGTGAGAATGAGCAGTTCTTC. This encodes CAVERESENEQFF.